The 26 T cell receptor beta chains in this list originate from one sample, sequenced in a study of shared clonotypes between healthy human individuals. The repertoire was sequenced with immunoSEQ multiplex PCR; TCRdb's copy has only in-frame clones and lacks some. The sample includes hundreds of thousands of clones, 70% to 80% of them seen just once. The sample consisted of PBMCs. The receptors originated from a woman in her thirties or forties in good health. Some clones in this sample may be carry-over from other donors' samples.

The gene calls are TRBV6-6 and TRBJ1-5; TRBD1 aligns across 9 bases. The V segment lost 2 bases and the J segment 7 bases; nucleotides outside the gene matches: 6. The length of the CDR3 is 15 residues. The V gene's germline CDR1 is MNHNY and CDR2 SVGAGI (reference sequence). As DNA, the CDR3 is TGTGCCAGCAGTTACACGGACAGGGGACAACAGCCCCAGCATTTT. This gives the protein CASSYTDRGQQPQHF.

The chain recombines TRBV18 with TRBJ1-1; D call uncertain. CDR3 length: 17 residues. Germline lookup yields CDR1 KGHSH and CDR2 LQKENI. The V gene lost 0 bases and the J gene lost 2 bases, with 16 bases spanning the gap. CDR3 sequence (DNA): TGTGCCAGCTCACCACCGGGATTTCAGTGGGCCAACACTGAAGCTTTCTTT. Protein product: CASSPPGFQWANTEAFF.

This sequence joins TRBV5-1 and TRBJ2-2; 7 positions match TRBD1. The CDR3 has 15 amino acids. Germline V gene lookup returns CDR1 SGHRS and CDR2 YFSETQ. Unmatched junction bases numbered 7, after V lost 4 bases and J lost 4 bases. Here the CDR3 DNA reads TGCGCCAGCAGCGCTGACAGGGCGGGCACCGGGGAGCTGTTTTTT. Its translation is CASSADRAGTGELFF.

The chain couples TRBV4-1 to TRBJ1-2, with 7 bases matching TRBD1. Germline V gene sequence: CDR1 MGHRA, CDR2 YSYEKL. This CDR3 is 15 amino acids long. V lost 0 bases and J lost 8; bases outside the gene matches: 9. The DNA of the CDR3 is TGCGCCAGCAGCCAAGAAGGTCGACAGGGTGTCGGCTACACCTTC. Its translation: CASSQEGRQGVGYTF.

The chain employs TRBV6-1 and TRBJ1-4; D not certain. CDR3 length: 11 amino acids. The germline gives CDR1 MNHNS, CDR2 SASEGT. V lost 7 bases and J lost 6, with 6 bases in between. In DNA form, the CDR3 reads TGTGCCAGCACCCCAGATGAAAAACTGTTTTTT. It codes for CASTPDEKLFF.

This chain links TRBV2 with TRBJ2-7; D unclear. V was cut by 7 bases and J by 12 bases, with 16 bases left in between. Germline V lookup: CDR1 SNHLY, CDR2 FYNNEI. The CDR3 is made up of 11 amino acids. The CDR3 sequence: CASTTVLGRYF. The CDR3 DNA reads as TGTGCCAGCACCACGGTTCTAGGTCGGTACTTC.

The chain carries TRBV5-1 and TRBJ1-3; a weak D match, TRBD1 (6 bases). CDR3 length: 15 residues. Trimming took off 5 bases at V and 0 bases at J, with 12 bases between the two ends. Germline CDR1 and CDR2: SGHRS and YFSETQ. CDR3 sequence (DNA): TGCGCCAGCAGAAACACAGGGAACTCTGGAAACACCATATATTTT. Amino acid sequence: CASRNTGNSGNTIYF.

This clone has only one observation. The CDR3 region is CASSLPGGLQETQYF. DNA of the CDR3: TGTGCCAGCAGCCTGCCGGGGGGACTCCAAGAGACCCAGTACTTC. This chain links TRBV5-4 with TRBJ2-5, with 7 bases fitting TRBD2. V trimming: 4 bases; J trimming: 1 base; junction bases outside the gene matches: 7. The germline gives CDR1 SGHNT, CDR2 YYREEE (reference sequence). The CDR3 loop spans 15 amino acids.

This chain links TRBV13 with TRBJ1-1, with 7 bases lining up with TRBD1. V shed 5 bases, J shed 5 bases, and the junction held 5 bases outside the gene matches. The CDR3 is 13 amino acids. The germline V gene has CDR1 PRHDT and CDR2 FYEKMQ (reference sequence). The CDR3 loop reads CASSLRQGTEAFF. The CDR3 DNA reads TGTGCCAGCAGCCTTCGACAGGGAACTGAAGCTTTCTTT.

This chain links TRBV2 with TRBJ2-7; possibly TRBD1 for D (5 bases). The ends were cut back, 3 bases at V and 6 bases at J, with 9 bases in the middle. This CDR3 is 12 amino acids long. CDR1 is SNHLY and CDR2 is FYNNEI in the germline V gene. The CDR3 loop reads CASSETASEQYF. In nucleotides, the CDR3 is TGTGCCAGCAGTGAGACAGCTTCCGAGCAGTACTTC.

The sample holds many counts of this clone. The chain employs TRBV4-1 and TRBJ1-4, with 10 nucleotides matching TRBD1. This CDR3 contains 16 residues. Germline values: CDR1 MGHRA, CDR2 YSYEKL. Trimming took 0 bases from V and 8 from J; bases not matched to a gene: 6. The CDR3 DNA follows: TGCGCCAGCAGCCAAGATCTTGGGACAGGGGCCGAAAAACTGTTTTTT. Translated: CASSQDLGTGAEKLFF.

In DNA, the CDR3 is TGTGCCAGCAGTGAAGCGCTTTTTGGCTTAGTTGAAAAACTGTTTTTT. Translated: CASSEALFGLVEKLFF. This chain connects TRBV2 to TRBJ1-4; no definite D call. The CDR3 spans 16 residues. V lost 0 bases, J lost 7 bases, and 15 bases lay in between. Germline V gene data show CDR1 as SNHLY and CDR2 as FYNNEI.

This chain uses TRBV6-6 with TRBJ2-5, with TRBD1 matching over 9 bases. Trimming at V came to 6 bases and at J to 4 bases, leaving 6 bases not matched to a gene. The CDR3 is 14 amino acids. CDR1 and CDR2 from the germline V gene are MNHNY and SVGAGI (reference sequence). The CDR3 reads CASRLQGAGETQYF. The CDR3 DNA reads as TGTGCCAGCAGACTACAGGGGGCGGGAGAGACCCAGTACTTC.

About this clone itself: A single base separates this from a much larger clone, so it may be a read error. This chain uses TRBV7-3 with TRBJ1-3; no clear D gene. The germline V gene has CDR1 SGHTA and CDR2 FQGTGA. The ends were cut back, 0 bases at V and 0 bases at J, with 3 bases in the middle. The CDR3 is made up of 14 amino acids. As DNA, the CDR3 is TGTGCCAGCAGCTTAACCAGCTCTGGAAACACCATATATTTT. This sequence encodes CASSLTSSGNTIYF.

This clone was counted many times. One end of the junction is discordant with germline, which a read error may explain. The sample carries other DNA sequences with the same CDR3. This sequence joins TRBV30 and TRBJ2-3; no definite D call. The CDR3 is 13 residues long. CDR1 and CDR2 (germline): GTSNPN, SVGIG (reference sequence). CDR3 region: CAWSVLSTDTQYF. CDR3 bases: TGTGCCTGGAGTGTACTTAGTACAGACACGCAGTATTTT.

The table lists this clone with a count of one. The chain recombines TRBV9 with TRBJ2-3; maybe TRBD1 (6 bases). V lost 0 bases and J lost 2, with 10 bases in between. The CDR3 contains 15 residues. CDR1 and CDR2 from the germline V gene are SGDLS and YYNGEE. CDR3 nucleotides: TGTGCCAGCAGCGTAGGTTGGGGGCTCACAGATACGCAGTATTTT. Its protein product is CASSVGWGLTDTQYF.

This chain joins TRBV5-1 and TRBJ2-3; 8 bases fit TRBD2. V was clipped by 2 bases and J by 1 base; unmatched bases: 12. The CDR3 is made up of 18 amino acids. From germline, CDR1 is SGHRS and CDR2 YFSETQ. The CDR3 coding sequence is TGCGCCAGCAGCTTCCGGACTAGCCCCGCCGGGGGCACAGATACGCAGTATTTT. This gives the protein CASSFRTSPAGGTDTQYF.

V and J are TRBV6-6 and TRBJ2-2, with D hard to call. The CDR3 extends over 12 amino acids. Germline V gene lookup returns CDR1 MNHNY and CDR2 SVGAGI (reference sequence). V was trimmed by 5 bases and J by 4 bases, leaving 5 bases between them. CDR3 bases: TGTGCCAGCAGTCCTAGCACCGGGGAGCTGTTTTTT. Translated, it gives CASSPSTGELFF.

This chain links TRBV5-1 with TRBJ2-7; 9 bases align to TRBD2. The CDR3 is 15 residues long. The V gene end was trimmed by 4 bases and the J gene end by 7 bases; junction bases not matched to a gene: 12. Germline values: CDR1 SGHRS, CDR2 YFSETQ. This chain's CDR3 is CASSASGGPQGEQYF. As DNA, the CDR3 is TGCGCCAGCAGCGCCAGCGGGGGGCCCCAGGGGGAGCAGTACTTC.

The chain recombines TRBV25-1 with TRBJ2-7, with D perhaps TRBD2 (6 bases). The CDR3 spans 11 residues. V was shortened by 4 bases and J by 6 bases, with 7 bases between the two germline ends. Germline CDR1 and CDR2: MGHDK and SYGVNS. The CDR3 sequence is CASSVGGEQYF. Here the CDR3 DNA reads TGTGCCAGCAGTGTGGGGGGCGAGCAGTACTTC.

The chain couples TRBV4-2 to TRBJ1-5; the D is unclear. Trimming stripped 0 bases from V and 5 bases from J, with 11 bases between. The CDR3 covers 15 residues. CDR1 LGHNA and CDR2 YNFKEQ come from the germline V gene. CDR3 DNA: TGTGCCAGCAGCCAAGATGGCCAGACCCATCAGCCCCAGCATTTT. It codes for CASSQDGQTHQPQHF.

The V gene is TRBV7-3, the J gene TRBJ2-3; 14 nucleotides align to TRBD2. CDR1 and CDR2 (germline): SGHTA, FQGTGA. The CDR3 runs 18 residues. The ends lost 5 bases at V and 0 bases at J; junction bases unmatched: 7. CDR3 DNA: TGTGCCAGCAGCGCCGGGACTAGCGGGAGCCTTAGCACAGATACGCAGTATTTT. It translates to CASSAGTSGSLSTDTQYF.

This chain joins TRBV5-1 and TRBJ1-2; D gene unclear. Germline V gives CDR1 SGHRS, CDR2 YFSETQ. There are 13 residues in the CDR3. V lost 0 bases and J 8 bases, leaving 11 bases between the germline ends. CDR3 nucleotide sequence: TGCGCCAGCAGCTTGGACCGGGGAAGAGGCTACACCTTC. This gives the protein CASSLDRGRGYTF.

V gene TRBV28 combines with J gene TRBJ2-5; either TRBD1 or TRBD2 may supply D (5 bases each). Trimming left V 6 bases short and J 4 bases short, with 12 bases between. This CDR3 spans 13 amino acids. Germline assignment: CDR1 MDHEN and CDR2 SYDVKM. CDR3: CASRRAGRETQYF. The CDR3 DNA follows: TGTGCCAGCAGGCGGGCAGGGAGAGAGACCCAGTACTTC.

The chain recombines TRBV4-2 with TRBJ2-3; 11 bases match TRBD2. The ends lost 0 bases at V and 4 bases at J; junction bases unmatched: 3. The CDR3 runs 16 residues. Germline V lookup: CDR1 LGHNA, CDR2 YNFKEQ. CDR3 residues: CASSQEIAGGADTQYF. The CDR3 region has the DNA TGTGCCAGCAGCCAAGAAATAGCGGGAGGGGCAGATACGCAGTATTTT.

This chain joins TRBV6-5 and TRBJ2-1, with 11 bases fitting TRBD2. Germline CDR1 reads MNHEY; CDR2 reads SVGAGI. The CDR3 loop spans 14 amino acids. The V gene end was trimmed by 6 bases and the J gene end by 9 bases; junction bases not matched to a gene: 7. CDR3 sequence reads: CASRQLAGVGEQFF. The CDR3 bases are TGTGCCAGCAGGCAACTAGCGGGAGTAGGTGAGCAGTTCTTC.